Shown below are 10 T cell receptor beta chains from a single sample sequenced in a study of regulatory T cells in long-lasting Graves disease. CDR3-region Arm-PCR and iRepertoire HTBI primers produced the TCR beta libraries. TCRdb redid the calling of the multiplex PCR reads with MiXCR, one entry per CDR3 protein. The table shows approximately 480,000 distinct CDR3 sequences, with roughly 17% occurring only once. Sample time point: newly diagnosed GD, antithyroid drugs for less than 3 months. PBMC RNA served as the TCR library source. The sample was also linked to a second study, of T cells in Graves' hyperthyroidism and ophthalmopathy.

The specimen comprised peripheral blood mononuclear cells (PBMCs), sampled at new diagnosis, from a patient treated with antithyroid drugs. The source of these receptors is a middle-aged man with Graves disease.

This clonotype was picked up many times. The V and J genes are TRBV6-1 and TRBJ1-2; the D is unclear. CDR1 and CDR2 (germline): MNHNS, SASEGT. This CDR3 has 14 amino acids. Trimming removed 4 bases at V and 4 bases at J, with 13 bases between. The DNA of the CDR3 is TGTGCCAGCAGTGGTTCACGGGAGGTCTATGGCTACACCTTC. This codes for CASSGSREVYGYTF.

The chain has TRBV5-1 and TRBJ1-1; 9 nucleotides align to TRBD1. Trimming at V came to 3 bases and at J to 6 bases, leaving 9 bases not matched to a gene. Germline lookup yields CDR1 SGHRS and CDR2 YFSETQ. The CDR3 extends over 15 amino acids. The CDR3 loop is CASSSGRTGEPEAFF. CDR3 in DNA: TGCGCCAGCAGCTCTGGGAGGACAGGGGAACCTGAAGCTTTCTTT.

The chain carries TRBV28 and TRBJ2-3, with D tentatively TRBD1 or TRBD2 (5 bases each). This CDR3 is 14 amino acids long. Germline CDR1 MDHEN, CDR2 SYDVKM. V lost 3 bases and J lost 6, with 13 bases in between. The CDR3 region is CASSFWQGVDTQYF. CDR3 coding DNA: TGTGCCAGCAGTTTTTGGCAGGGAGTGGATACGCAGTATTTT. Variable domain in full (rest from reference TRBV28 and TRBJ2-3): DVKVTQSSRYLVKRTGEKVFLECVQDMDHENMFWYRQDPGLGLRLIYFSYDVKMKEKGDIPEGYSVSREKKERFSLILESASTNQTSMYLCASSFWQGVDTQYFGPGTRLTVL.

For this clonotype: The junction shows a germline mismatch at one end, possibly a read error. The rearrangement links TRBV18 to TRBJ2-6; D gene unclear. From germline, CDR1 is KGHSH and CDR2 LQKENI. The CDR3 loop spans 16 amino acids. For the CDR3, the DNA is TGTGCCAGCTCACCATCAGGCTTGGCTGGGACCAACGTCCTGACTTTC. Translation: CASSPSGLAGTNVLTF.

This clonotype was found many times. The chain links TRBV20-1 to TRBJ2-1; 11 positions agree with TRBD2. The CDR3 consists of 16 residues. V shed 3 bases and J 4 bases; nucleotides not matched to a gene: 8. CDR1 and CDR2 (germline): DFQATT, SNEGSKA (reference sequence). The CDR3 DNA reads TGCAGTGCTAGCCCCTTATTAGCGGGAGGGTACAATGAGCAGTTCTTC. Protein sequence: CSASPLLAGGYNEQFF.

This clonotype is a singleton in its sample. The chain links TRBV19 to TRBJ1-4, with a tentative D call TRBD1 (5 bases). This CDR3 comprises 14 residues. Germline V lookup: CDR1 LNHDA, CDR2 SQIVND (reference sequence). The DNA of the CDR3 is TGTGCTGTGGGCCCCACGGGGCAAACCGAAAAACTGTTTTTT. It is translated as CAVGPTGQTEKLFF.

The genes are TRBV19 and TRBJ2-7, with D maybe TRBD2 (7 bases). Germline V gene sequence: CDR1 LNHDA, CDR2 SQIVND (reference sequence). The CDR3 is made up of 14 amino acids. Trimming took 5 bases from V and 4 from J, leaving 15 bases between them. The CDR3 spells CASSPTAGAYEQYF. The CDR3 region has the DNA TGTGCCAGTAGTCCGACCGCGGGGGCTTACGAGCAGTACTTC.

The chain couples TRBV5-6 to TRBJ1-1; unclear D gene. Germline V lookup: CDR1 SGHDT, CDR2 YYEEEE. The CDR3 contains 16 residues. Trimming pared 3 bases from V and 3 bases from J, leaving 18 bases between. The CDR3 is CASSSAWTRRHTEAFF. As DNA, the CDR3 is TGTGCCAGCAGCTCGGCTTGGACCCGCCGTCACACTGAAGCTTTCTTT.

This clonotype was seen at least ten times. The chain links TRBV12-3 or TRBV12-4 to TRBJ2-5, with 11 bases identical to TRBD2. The length of the CDR3 is 16 residues. J lost 2 bases, V lost 6 bases, and 8 bases had no gene match. CDR3 region: CASSSGLAGGQETQYF. CDR3 nucleotides: TGTGCCAGCAGCTCGGGGCTAGCGGGAGGTCAAGAGACCCAGTACTTC.

At least ten counts were recorded for this clonotype. The rearrangement uses TRBV2 and TRBJ2-5; tentatively, D is TRBD2 (5 bases). CDR3 length equals 14 residues. Germline assignment: CDR1 SNHLY and CDR2 FYNNEI. Trimming cost V 0 bases and J 2 bases, with 7 bases left between them. CDR3 amino acids: CASSEASGQETQYF. CDR3 DNA sequence: TGTGCCAGCAGTGAAGCATCGGGGCAAGAGACCCAGTACTTC.